Listed below are T cell receptor beta chains from one sample, sequenced in a study of blood T cell repertoires in COVID-19. The method was immunoSEQ multiplex PCR; TCRdb's version includes in-frame clones alone and lacks a portion of them. Found here are about 200,000 clones, 80% to 85% of them singletons; the top ten hold 3.2%. The specimen sequenced was PBMCs or T cells enriched from blood (not recorded which). All receptors derive from a woman aged 25 to 39 who had been exposed to COVID-19. Each CDR3 is given with its conserved first and last residue. The D gene is left open where the match is weak. The size of a clone is reported for some rows only, either as once, few or many, or as a class for expanded clones.

j_call | d_call | clone_size | v_call | cdr3_nt | cdr3_aa
TRBJ2-6 | NA | NA | TRBV30 | TGTGCCTGGAGCAGGGAAACCTCTGGGGCCAACGTCCTGACTTTC | CAWSRETSGANVLTF
TRBJ2-3 | NA | NA | TRBV2 | TGTGCCAGCACCCAGGGGTCAAATACAGATACGCAGTATTTT | CASTQGSNTDTQYF
TRBJ2-2 | TRBD1 | NA | TRBV5-4 | TGTGCCAGCAGCGCGGGACAGGGGAGGAGTACCGGGGAGCTGTTTTTT | CASSAGQGRSTGELFF
TRBJ2-3 | TRBD2 | once | TRBV3-1/TRBV3-2 | TGTGCCAGCAGCCCACTTTTAGCGGGGGGACAAGATACGCAGTATTTT | CASSPLLAGGQDTQYF
TRBJ1-1 | NA | NA | TRBV20-1 | TGCAGTGCACAGAACACTGAAGCTTTCTTT | CSAQNTEAFF
TRBJ2-1 | NA | NA | TRBV7-6 | TGTGCCAGCAGCTTAGCGGGAGCGCCCGCCTACAATGAGCAGTTCTTC | CASSLAGAPAYNEQFF
TRBJ2-5 | TRBD2 | NA | TRBV9 | TGTGCCAGCAGCACCGAGGGTAGCGGGAGCCAGTACTTC | CASSTEGSGSQYF
TRBJ2-2 | TRBD1 | once | TRBV30 | TGTGCCTGGACTGACAGGGCGGACACCGGGGAGCTGTTTTTT | CAWTDRADTGELFF
TRBJ1-1 | NA | NA | TRBV25-1 | TGTGCCAGCAGTGAAGGGTTAGGGGCGAACACTGAAGCTTTCTTT | CASSEGLGANTEAFF
TRBJ2-2 | TRBD1 | NA | TRBV19 | TGTGCCAGTAGCCGGACAGGGAACACCGGGGAGCTGTTTTTT | CASSRTGNTGELFF
TRBJ2-7 | TRBD2 | NA | TRBV11-2 | TGTGCCAGCAGCTTAGCTAGCGGGGCGTACTACGAGCAGTACTTC | CASSLASGAYYEQYF
TRBJ2-1 | NA | NA | TRBV2 | TGTGCCAGCAGTCCCCCGGGGAGCTCCTACAATGAGCAGTTCTTC | CASSPPGSSYNEQFF
TRBJ2-5 | NA | NA | TRBV7-8 | TGTGCCAGCAGCTTAGACAGGGCTGGAGAGACCCAGTACTTC | CASSLDRAGETQYF
TRBJ2-7 | TRBD1 | NA | TRBV12-5 | TGTGCTAGTGGTTTGGAACAGGGGAGCTCCTACGAGCAGTACTTC | CASGLEQGSSYEQYF
TRBJ2-5 | NA | NA | TRBV28 | TGTGCCAGCATTAATTCGCCGCTACGAAAGCAAGAGACCCAGTACTTC | CASINSPLRKQETQYF
TRBJ1-1 | NA | once | TRBV19 | TGTGCCAGTAGTCAGGGTCCGAACACTGAAGCTTTCTTT | CASSQGPNTEAFF
TRBJ1-2 | NA | NA | TRBV6-5 | TGTGCCAGCAGCCGCGATGGGGAGGGGTCTAATGGCTACACCTTC | CASSRDGEGSNGYTF
TRBJ2-3 | TRBD2 | NA | TRBV12-3/TRBV12-4 | TGTGCCAGCAGTTTCGGGGGGGATACGCAGTATTTT | CASSFGGDTQYF
TRBJ2-2 | TRBD1 | NA | TRBV27 | TGTGCCAGCAGTTCCGACAGGGGGCCCTTTGGCGGGGAGCTGTTTTTT | CASSSDRGPFGGELFF
TRBJ2-1 | NA | NA | TRBV19 | TGTGCCAGTAGTCCGGTCCTCAATGAGCAGTTCTTC | CASSPVLNEQFF
TRBJ2-5 | TRBD1 | NA | TRBV7-9 | TGTGCCAGCAGCCCCGGGACAGGCTGGGTAGAGACCCAGTACTTC | CASSPGTGWVETQYF
TRBJ1-1 | NA | NA | TRBV29-1 | TGCAGCGTAAGAAAGCAGGGAGGGGGCACTGAAGCTTTCTTT | CSVRKQGGGTEAFF
TRBJ2-7 | NA | NA | TRBV19 | TGTGCCAGTAGTCTGACAGGACCTTACTACGAGCAGTACTTC | CASSLTGPYYEQYF
TRBJ1-2 | NA | once | TRBV6-5 | TGTGCCAGCAGTTCGTCCGGGATTTTGGGTGGCTACACCTTC | CASSSSGILGGYTF
TRBJ1-3 | TRBD1 | NA | TRBV29-1 | TGCAGCGTTTCCCGACAGGGAAACTCTGGAAACACCATATATTTT | CSVSRQGNSGNTIYF
TRBJ2-7 | NA | NA | TRBV19 | TGTGCCAGTAGCGAACAGAGCTCCTACGAGCAGTACTTC | CASSEQSSYEQYF
TRBJ2-1 | NA | NA | TRBV10-1 | TGCGCCAGCAGTGGGTGGACACATCCCAATGAGCAGTTCTTC | CASSGWTHPNEQFF
TRBJ1-2 | NA | NA | TRBV5-4 | TGTGCCAGCAGCTTGAACATACGGGTCGGGGCTAACTATGGCTACACCTTC | CASSLNIRVGANYGYTF
TRBJ2-2 | NA | NA | TRBV5-4 | TGTGCCAGCAGCTTGGGGGGGCCCGGGGAGCTGTTTTTT | CASSLGGPGELFF
TRBJ2-2 | NA | NA | TRBV12-3/TRBV12-4 | TGTGCCAGCAGGGACATTGGCACCGGGGAGCTGTTTTTT | CASRDIGTGELFF
TRBJ2-5 | TRBD1 | once | TRBV27 | TGTGCCAGCAGTTTATCGAGGACAGGGAAGGAGACCCAGTACTTC | CASSLSRTGKETQYF
TRBJ1-4 | NA | NA | TRBV11-2 | TGTGCCAGCAGCCTCGTAGAGGGCCGTGAAAAACTGTTTTTT | CASSLVEGREKLFF
TRBJ1-3 | NA | once | TRBV2 | TGTGCCACCTCTTTTGGGGCGGAAGAGAACTCTGGAAACACCATATATTTT | CATSFGAEENSGNTIYF
TRBJ2-5 | NA | NA | TRBV12-3/TRBV12-4 | TGTGCCAGCAGCCCGACTCCCCCGGCCCAGTACTTC | CASSPTPPAQYF
TRBJ1-4 | NA | NA | TRBV5-5 | TGTGCCAGCAGCCCGGGTTCCAATGAAAAACTGTTTTTT | CASSPGSNEKLFF
TRBJ1-1 | NA | NA | TRBV7-9 | TGTGCCAGCAGCCGCACCGCTGACAGGCTGCTAGGTGAAGCTTTCTTT | CASSRTADRLLGEAFF
TRBJ2-1 | NA | NA | TRBV11-1 | TGTGCCAGCAGCCCCCGATCCAGGGCTAACGATGAGCAGTTCTTC | CASSPRSRANDEQFF
TRBJ2-7 | TRBD1 | NA | TRBV10-3 | TGTGCCATCAATGGAGGACAGGGATCGTACGAGCAGTACTTC | CAINGGQGSYEQYF
TRBJ2-5 | NA | NA | TRBV6-2/TRBV6-3 | TGTGCCAGCAGTTACTCGAGGGAGACCCAGTACTTC | CASSYSRETQYF
TRBJ2-7 | TRBD1 | NA | TRBV10-1 | TGCGCCAGCAGTCGGACAGGGAGCTCCTACGAGCAGTACTTC | CASSRTGSSYEQYF
TRBJ1-2 | NA | NA | TRBV12-3/TRBV12-4 | TGTGCCAGCAGTTCGGCGGCTCACTATGGCTACACCTTC | CASSSAAHYGYTF
TRBJ2-1 | TRBD2 | NA | TRBV5-1 | TGCGCCAGCAGGGCGGGAACAGCGGGGGGGAGCTCCTACAATGAGCAGTTCTTC | CASRAGTAGGSSYNEQFF